A single sample gave rise to the 20 T cell receptor beta chains below, sequenced in a study of T-cell reconstitution after alpha-beta-depleted transplantation in children. Unique molecular identifiers were used to barcode this TCRbeta library. MiXCR, applied by TCRdb to the PCR reads, yields one record per CDR3 protein. The data contain roughly 200,000 distinct CDR3 sequences, roughly 9% of them seen just once; the ten biggest clones take up 5% to 7%. Sequenced material: PBMCs from the stem cell graft donor, taken from the stem cell graft. These TCRs come from a human donor who donated a stem cell graft to a child with acute lymphoblastic leukemia.

This clonotype has only a few counts. The rearrangement links TRBV15 to TRBJ2-5; D is unresolved. The CDR3 is 17 amino acids. Trimming pared 0 bases from V and 5 bases from J, leaving 19 bases between. Germline V gene data show CDR1 as LNHNV and CDR2 as YYDKDF (reference sequence). Here the CDR3 reads CATSRDKSRFAVETQYF. The DNA of the CDR3 is TGTGCCACCAGCAGAGATAAGTCGAGGTTTGCTGTCGAGACCCAGTACTTC.

Ten or more counts support this clonotype. The V call is TRBV6-1, the J call TRBJ1-5, with 7 positions matching TRBD1. V shed 6 bases, J shed 3 bases, and the junction held 8 bases outside the gene matches. This CDR3 is 15 amino acids long. Germline V lookup: CDR1 MNHNS, CDR2 SASEGT. CDR3 coding DNA: TGTGCCAGCAGCTCAGGGGGTGCCTACAATCAGCCCCAGCATTTT. It encodes CASSSGGAYNQPQHF.

This clonotype was seen repeatedly, ten times or more. V usage is TRBV4-2 and J usage is TRBJ2-7, with 7 bases that match TRBD1. The ends lost 4 bases at V and 4 bases at J; junction bases unmatched: 10. The CDR3 totals 15 residues. Germline lookup yields CDR1 LGHNA and CDR2 YNFKEQ. The CDR3 DNA reads as TGTGCCAGCAGCCCTACCGGGACAGATGTTTACGAGCAGTACTTC. Encoded protein: CASSPTGTDVYEQYF.

The chain recombines TRBV29-1 with TRBJ2-2; D is unclear. Germline values: CDR1 SQVTM, CDR2 ANQGSEA. The V end was cut by 2 bases, the J end by 8 bases, with 12 bases between. This CDR3 is 13 amino acids long. For the CDR3, the DNA is TGCAGCGTTGAAAGGTCCCCGACGGGGGAGCTGTTTTTT. Protein product: CSVERSPTGELFF.

The V call is TRBV5-1, the J call TRBJ2-7, with D unclear. Deletions cut 0 bases from V and 6 bases from J, with 16 bases between. Germline loops: CDR1 SGHRS, CDR2 YFSETQ. This CDR3 is 15 amino acids long. CDR3 coding DNA: TGCGCCAGCAGCTTGGCAGGCAGGAATTATGGCGAGCAGTACTTC. Translated, it gives CASSLAGRNYGEQYF.

The J gene is TRBJ2-2, the V gene TRBV4-3; possibly TRBD1 or TRBD2 for D (6 bases each). The CDR3 consists of 15 residues. V was shortened by 2 bases and J by 7 bases, with 14 bases between the two germline ends. Germline V gene lookup returns CDR1 LGHNA and CDR2 YSLEER. CDR3 sequence: CASSQSWGAGGELFF. The CDR3 DNA reads as TGCGCCAGCAGCCAATCTTGGGGGGCCGGCGGGGAGCTGTTTTTT.

This clonotype was seen only a few times. The rearrangement joins TRBV10-3 to TRBJ2-2, with 8 bases that match TRBD1. After removal of 6 bases from V and 6 bases from J, the junction contained 6 bases not matched to a gene. In germline, CDR1 is ENHRY, CDR2 SYGVKD. The CDR3 is made up of 14 amino acids. The CDR3 spells CAIRRQGAAGELFF. In DNA form, the CDR3 reads TGTGCCATCAGGCGTCAGGGGGCCGCCGGGGAGCTGTTTTTT.

This clonotype has a handful of counts. The chain joins TRBV5-1 to TRBJ2-1; 9 positions agree with TRBD1. The germline CDR1 and CDR2 sequences are SGHRS and YFSETQ. This CDR3 has 14 amino acids. Trimming at V came to 3 bases and at J to 7 bases, leaving 5 bases not matched to a gene. The CDR3 here is CASSSGQGKNEQFF. As DNA, the CDR3 is TGCGCCAGCAGCTCGGGACAGGGTAAGAATGAGCAGTTCTTC. Based on the CDR3 plus reference TRBV5-1 and TRBJ2-1, the full variable domain is KAGVTQTPRYLIKTRGQQVTLSCSPISGHRSVSWYQQTPGQGLQFLFEYFSETQRNKGNFPGRFSGRQFSNSRSEMNVSTLELGDSALYLCASSSGQGKNEQFFGPGTRLTVL.

This clonotype was counted many times. Written as DNA, the CDR3 is TGTGCCAGCAGCAAACCGCCAGGAGATAGCACAGATACGCAGTATTTT. Encoded protein: CASSKPPGDSTDTQYF. This sequence joins TRBV21-1 and TRBJ2-3. TRBV21-1 counts as a pseudogene. The CDR3 covers 16 residues.

This clonotype appeared a few times. The chain recombines TRBV5-1 with TRBJ1-2, with TRBD1 as a possible D gene (6 bases). The CDR3 has 16 residues. Germline CDR1 is SGHRS and CDR2 is YFSETQ. V was pared by 0 bases and J by 0 bases, with 12 bases between. CDR3 DNA sequence: TGCGCCAGCAGCTTGGACGGGACACCCTCTAACTATGGCTACACCTTC. Protein sequence: CASSLDGTPSNYGYTF.

This clonotype was detected a few times. V gene TRBV19 combines with J gene TRBJ1-1; D remains unclear. The CDR3 covers 11 residues. Trimming shortened V by 8 bases and J by 3 bases, and 7 bases separated the two germline ends. Germline V lookup: CDR1 LNHDA, CDR2 SQIVND (reference sequence). The CDR3 DNA is TGTGCCAGTTTCCTTCACACTGAAGCTTTCTTT. This codes for CASFLHTEAFF.

This clonotype was picked up many times. The chain joins TRBV4-3 to TRBJ1-1; D call uncertain. The CDR3 is made up of 14 amino acids. Germline-derived CDR1 and CDR2 are LGHNA and YSLEER. V lost 1 base, J lost 4 bases, and 10 bases lay in between. CDR3 in DNA: TGCGCCAGCAGCCAAGGGTGGGGTGGCACTGAAGCTTTCTTT. Its translation is CASSQGWGGTEAFF.

The sample holds a few counts of this clonotype. This chain links TRBV6-1 with TRBJ1-2; D remains unclear. The CDR3 spans 14 residues. Trimming took off 6 bases at V and 2 bases at J, with 13 bases between the two ends. The germline V gene has CDR1 MNHNS and CDR2 SASEGT. The CDR3 DNA is TGTGCCAGCAGCCATTCCGCAGTAAACTATGGCTACACCTTC. It specifies CASSHSAVNYGYTF.

This clonotype was detected a few times. The CDR3 loop is CASSEVRGHQETQYF. For the CDR3, the DNA is TGCGCCAGCAGTGAAGTTCGGGGGCACCAAGAGACCCAGTACTTC. The chain carries TRBV10-1 and TRBJ2-5; tentatively, D is TRBD1 or TRBD2 (6 bases each). Trimming cost V 3 bases and J 0 bases, with 11 bases left between them. In germline, CDR1 is WNHNN, CDR2 SYGVQD (reference sequence). This CDR3 spans 15 amino acids.

This clonotype was detected many times. V and J are TRBV20-1 and TRBJ2-7; a possible D gene is TRBD2 (5 bases). Germline CDR1 and CDR2: DFQATT and SNEGSKA (reference sequence). Trimming left V 2 bases short and J 1 base short, with 9 bases between. The CDR3 has 13 residues. The CDR3 reads CSARIGVSYEQYF. The CDR3, as DNA: TGCAGTGCTAGAATCGGGGTTTCCTACGAGCAGTACTTC.

The gene calls are TRBV2 and TRBJ2-1, with 8 nucleotides matching TRBD1. The ends lost 6 bases at V and 10 bases at J; junction bases unmatched: 11. Per germline, CDR1 SNHLY and CDR2 FYNNEI. The CDR3 extends over 14 amino acids. CDR3 DNA: TGTGCCAGCAGACGGGACAGGCCCCGTTGGGAGCAGTTCTTC. Translation gives CASRRDRPRWEQFF.

The sample holds a few counts of this clonotype. This chain joins TRBV5-1 and TRBJ1-1, with a possible D match to TRBD1 (6 bases). The CDR3 runs 14 residues. Germline CDR1 is SGHRS and CDR2 is YFSETQ. V was shortened by 0 bases and J by 6 bases, with 12 bases between the two germline ends. The CDR3 coding sequence is TGCGCCAGCAGCTTGGGGGACACGTGGGCTGAAGCTTTCTTT. As protein: CASSLGDTWAEAFF.

A few counts support this clonotype. The J gene is TRBJ1-6, the V gene TRBV5-1, with D perhaps matching TRBD1 (6 bases). The CDR3 sequence is 15 residues long. V lost 2 bases and J 10 bases, leaving 16 bases between the germline ends. Germline CDR1 reads SGHRS; CDR2 reads YFSETQ. CDR3 DNA sequence: TGCGCCAGCAGCTTACAACAGGGACGAGAATCACCCCTCCACTTT. The encoded protein is CASSLQQGRESPLHF.

Only a few counts were recorded for this clonotype. The J gene is TRBJ2-2, the V gene TRBV5-6; no definite D call. CDR3 length equals 12 residues. The germline V and J ends were trimmed by 4 bases and 5 bases, with 6 bases remaining between them. Germline CDR1 reads SGHDT; CDR2 reads YYEEEE. CDR3 protein: CASSGSTGELFF. The CDR3 DNA follows: TGTGCCAGCAGCGGATCTACCGGGGAGCTGTTTTTT.

This clonotype was observed a few times. The junction differs from germline at one of its ends, possibly a read error. The rearrangement joins TRBV18 to TRBJ1-5; TRBD1 might be the D (5 bases). CDR1 is KGHSH, CDR2 LQKENI, per germline. The CDR3 is made up of 15 amino acids. CDR3 region: CASSLIRGKVQPQQF. The CDR3 region has the DNA TGTGCCAGCTCACTTATTAGGGGCAAGGTACAGCCCCAGCAATTT.